The 21 T cell receptor beta chains listed next were all sequenced from one sample in a study of post-analysis software for immune sequencing data. General study points: Four or five TRBV segments (TRBV5-6, TRBV5-1 and TRBV20-1 among them) occurred more frequently in patients than in controls.

Antigen specificity for these receptors is unknown. Every TCR beta cDNA library bore unique molecular identifiers. TCRdb called the PCR reads again in MiXCR, with one record for every CDR3 protein. The sample lists some 890,000 distinct CDR3 sequences, around 50% seen once, with approximately 4.3% in the top ten. The sequenced material came from blood. The source is a girl between 5 and 17 years old with multiple sclerosis.

The V gene is TRBV29-1, the J gene TRBJ2-6; D uncertain. Trimming removed 4 bases from V and 3 bases from J, with 13 bases in between. CDR3 length: 15 residues. Germline loops: CDR1 SQVTM, CDR2 ANQGSEA. DNA of the CDR3: TGCAGCGTTGGTCAAGGGTCTTTTGGGGCCAACGTCCTGACTTTC. Translating gives CSVGQGSFGANVLTF.

The chain couples TRBV3-1 to TRBJ1-1; D uncertain. Germline V gene sequence: CDR1 LGHDT, CDR2 YNNKEL (reference sequence). V dropped 1 base and J dropped 7 bases, with 10 bases sitting between them. The CDR3 is 13 residues long. CDR3 region: CASSQGLFSEAFF. The CDR3 DNA follows: TGTGCCAGCAGCCAAGGTCTTTTCAGTGAAGCTTTCTTT.

The V and J genes are TRBV15 and TRBJ1-1; D call uncertain. V lost 0 bases, J lost 9 bases, and 5 bases lay in between. The CDR3 has 11 residues. Germline CDR1 reads LNHNV; CDR2 reads YYDKDF (reference sequence). This CDR3 reads CATSRDLKAFF. CDR3 in DNA: TGTGCCACCAGCAGAGATCTAAAAGCTTTCTTT.

This clonotype turned up a few times. The chain employs TRBV20-1 and TRBJ2-5; 8 nucleotides align to TRBD1. With V trimmed by 0 bases and J by 4 bases, 7 bases remained unmatched. The CDR3 totals 15 residues. From germline, CDR1 is DFQATT and CDR2 SNEGSKA (reference sequence). In DNA, the CDR3 is TGCAGTGCTAGAGATCTACAGGGGGTGGCAGAGACCCAGTACTTC. This encodes CSARDLQGVAETQYF.

The chain combines TRBV12-5 with TRBJ1-4, with 8 bases aligning to TRBD1. The trim removed 2 bases at V and 0 bases at J, leaving 5 bases unmatched. Germline CDR1 reads LGHNT; CDR2 reads FRNRAP. This CDR3 is built from 17 residues. CDR3 in amino acids: CASGLTGQGSTNEKLFF. The CDR3, as DNA: TGTGCTAGTGGTTTGACCGGACAGGGATCAACTAATGAAAAACTGTTTTTT. The entire variable domain, with the rest obtained from reference TRBV12-5 and TRBJ1-4, is as follows: DARVTQTPRHKVTEMGQEVTMRCQPILGHNTVFWYRQTMMQGLELLAYFRNRAPLDDSGMPKDRFSAEMPDATLATLKIQPSEPRDSAVYFCASGLTGQGSTNEKLFFGSGTQLSVL.

V usage is TRBV15 and J usage is TRBJ2-3; 10 bases are a match to TRBD2. V shed 2 bases, J shed 0 bases, and the junction held 2 bases outside the gene matches. Germline V lookup: CDR1 LNHNV, CDR2 YYDKDF (reference sequence). The CDR3 runs to 16 residues. The CDR3 here is CATSRTLAGSTDTQYF. The CDR3 DNA follows: TGTGCCACCAGCAGAACACTAGCGGGGAGCACAGATACGCAGTATTTT.

This clonotype was seen more than once but under ten times. The chain combines TRBV12-3 or TRBV12-4 with TRBJ2-1; the match to TRBD1 covers 7 bases. V lost 7 bases to trimming and J lost 6 bases; unmatched junction nucleotides: 12. The CDR3 consists of 15 residues. The CDR3: CASNERQGVTNEQFF. CDR3 nucleotide sequence: TGTGCCAGCAACGAGCGGCAGGGGGTGACCAATGAGCAGTTCTTC.

The genes are TRBV7-2 and TRBJ2-3; 12 bases agree with TRBD2. This CDR3 contains 17 residues. The J segment lost 2 bases and the V segment lost 5 bases, leaving 8 bases of the junction unmatched. CDR1 and CDR2 from the germline V gene are SGHTA and FQGNSA. Here the CDR3 reads CASSPGLAGSSTDTQYF. CDR3 nucleotides: TGTGCCAGCAGCCCCGGACTAGCGGGGTCCTCCACAGATACGCAGTATTTT.

The sample holds a few counts of this clonotype. V is TRBV29-1 and J is TRBJ2-1, with D hard to call. Germline CDR1 and CDR2: SQVTM and ANQGSEA. Trimming removed 5 bases from V and 6 bases from J, with 17 bases in between. CDR3 length: 14 residues. CDR3 sequence (DNA): TGCAGCGTTAGTAAGAACCAGGACGCCAATGAGCAGTTCTTC. It specifies CSVSKNQDANEQFF.

The genes are TRBV6-6 and TRBJ2-7, with D tentatively TRBD1 (6 bases). V was shortened by 7 bases and J by 2 bases, with 21 bases between the two germline ends. Germline CDR1 and CDR2: MNHNY and SVGAGI (reference sequence). This CDR3 comprises 16 residues. CDR3 nucleotide sequence: TGTGCCAGCAATCCTCGCTTTAGTCAGGGGACCTACGAGCAGTACTTC. Translating gives CASNPRFSQGTYEQYF.

This clonotype was seen a handful of times. V gene TRBV15 combines with J gene TRBJ2-5; D remains unclear. Trimming pared 0 bases from V and 2 bases from J, leaving 10 bases between. Germline loops: CDR1 LNHNV, CDR2 YYDKDF (reference sequence). The CDR3 runs 15 residues. The DNA for the CDR3 is TGTGCCACCAGCAGAGATCTTCAGCTTCAAGAGACCCAGTACTTC. Its translation is CATSRDLQLQETQYF.

The V and J genes are TRBV5-6 and TRBJ2-1, with TRBD2 matching 7 bases. The CDR3 has 16 residues. Looked up from germline, CDR1 is SGHDT and CDR2 is YYEEEE. Trimming at V came to 0 bases and at J to 3 bases, leaving 6 bases not matched to a gene. The chain's CDR3 is CASSLVGSGLYNEQFF. CDR3 nucleotide sequence: TGTGCCAGCAGCTTGGTTGGTAGCGGGCTCTACAATGAGCAGTTCTTC.

This clonotype appeared once. The chain couples TRBV3-1 to TRBJ2-7, with a weak D call TRBD2 (5 bases). Trimming removed 0 bases from V and 2 bases from J, with 8 bases in between. Germline assignment: CDR1 LGHDT and CDR2 YNNKEL (reference sequence). CDR3 length equals 14 residues. The CDR3 protein is CASSQDGRTYEQYF. In DNA form, the CDR3 reads TGTGCCAGCAGCCAAGATGGGAGAACCTACGAGCAGTACTTC.

Remarks on this clonotype: Without the conserved terminal phenylalanine or tryptophan, this CDR3 likely stems from a read error. The chain is built from TRBV5-1 and TRBJ2-7, with 9 bases fitting TRBD2. Germline CDR1 and CDR2: SGHRS and YFSETQ. V was pared by 5 bases and J by 4 bases, with 7 bases of the junction left unmatched. This CDR3 comprises 14 residues. As DNA, the CDR3 is TGCGCCAGCAGTGGGCTAGCGGGGAGTTACGAGCAGTACCTC. Its protein is CASSGLAGSYEQYL.

In this sample, this clonotype turned up once. V is TRBV27 and J is TRBJ1-2, with TRBD1 as a possible D gene (5 bases). Germline loops: CDR1 MNHEY, CDR2 SMNVEV (reference sequence). Trimming stripped 5 bases from V and 3 bases from J, with 13 bases between. The CDR3 is 14 amino acids. CDR3 DNA sequence: TGTGCCAGCAGTGCTCTTCGGGGGGACTATGGCTACACCTTC. Amino acids: CASSALRGDYGYTF.

Notes on this clonotype: At one of its ends the junction is not consistent with the germline gene, which may arise from a read error. The chain recombines TRBV5-1 with TRBJ2-7; D may match TRBD1 or TRBD2 (5 bases each). The CDR3 has 13 residues. Germline V gene sequence: CDR1 SGHRS, CDR2 YFSETQ. The CDR3 here is CASSRDPSFEQYF. The CDR3 DNA is TGCGCCAGCAGCCGGGACCCTTCCTTCGAGCAGTACTTC.

The V and J genes are TRBV11-2 and TRBJ2-1, with TRBD2 matching over 7 bases. Germline CDR1 reads SGHAT; CDR2 reads FQNNGV. V dropped 0 bases and J dropped 4; count of bases not matched to a gene: 3. This CDR3 has 15 residues. The CDR3 reads CASSLDSGVYNEQFF. The CDR3 DNA reads as TGTGCCAGCAGCTTAGACAGCGGGGTTTACAATGAGCAGTTCTTC.

This clonotype was counted a single time. The rearrangement uses TRBV10-3 and TRBJ2-7; D gene uncertain. This CDR3 spans 14 amino acids. Germline assignment: CDR1 ENHRY and CDR2 SYGVKD. V was trimmed by 3 bases and J by 2 bases, leaving 11 bases between them. The CDR3 here is CAISDVDRTYEQYF. DNA for the CDR3: TGTGCCATCAGTGACGTGGACCGTACCTACGAGCAGTACTTC.

This chain uses TRBV15 with TRBJ2-4; weak D call: TRBD2 (5 bases). The tail of the sequence fits TRBJ2-5 better, so the J call may be wrong. Germline loops: CDR1 LNHNV, CDR2 YYDKDF (reference sequence). The length of the CDR3 is 16 residues. The CDR3 spells CATSRVGEFGQETQYF. Written as DNA, the CDR3 is TGTGCCACCAGCAGAGTTGGGGAGTTTGGCCAAGAGACCCAGTACTTC.

V is TRBV29-1 and J is TRBJ1-2, with 12 bases aligning to TRBD1. CDR3 length equals 15 residues. In germline, CDR1 is SQVTM, CDR2 ANQGSEA. The trim removed 4 bases at V and 7 bases at J, leaving 10 bases unmatched. CDR3 sequence (DNA): TGCAGCGTTGGCTATCCGGGACAGGGGGCTGCTGGCTACACCTTC. Translating gives CSVGYPGQGAAGYTF.

CDR3 nucleotide sequence: TGTGCCAGCAGCTTAGCCTCTGGGAGCGCGACTGAAGCTTTCTTT. It is translated as CASSLASGSATEAFF. The V call is TRBV7-9, the J call TRBJ1-1; D not resolved. CDR1 is SEHNR and CDR2 is FQNEAQ in the germline V gene (reference sequence). The CDR3 is 15 residues long. V was trimmed by 0 bases and J by 5 bases, leaving 13 bases between them.